The T cell receptor (beta chain) described here comes from a study of low-dose radiotherapy and immunotherapy resistance in tumors. On the study more broadly: Both drugs were delivered intravenously to patients (nivolumab 240 mg every two weeks and ipilimumab 1 mg/kg every six weeks). Cyclophosphamide went in intravenously at 200 mg/m2 every two weeks, one day before radiation and immunotherapy.

Primers used for first-strand cDNA, a TRAV- and TRBV-specific set, covered both alpha and beta chains. For amplifying TCRs, the PCR ran for 15 to 20 cycles with Phusion, which was used together with a constant-region primer and the adapter on the V primers. TCRdb re-derived calls from the reads in MiXCR, one entry per CDR3 protein. This table has about 13,000 distinct CDR3 sequences, about 70% appearing once. There are 13 residues in the CDR3. Germline lookup yields CDR1 MDHEN and CDR2 SYDVKM. V was pared by 8 bases and J by 0 bases, with 3 bases of the junction left unmatched. The study gave donors nivolumab, ipilimumab, aspirin, low-dose cyclophosphamide and low-dose radiotherapy. The patients who were eligible all carried advanced solid tumors that lacked tumor-infiltrating lymphocytes, meaning the tumors were TIL-negative.

The V gene is TRBV28, the J gene TRBJ2-7, with 8 bases aligning to TRBD2. The TCR originated in a human donor with advanced metastatic prostate, ovarian, gallbladder or colorectal cancer (not recorded which). This table probably holds off-target reads from a library built for another chain. The CDR3 bases are TGTGCCAGCCGGAGCGGGAGCTCCTACGAGCAGTACTTC. Its translation is CASRSGSSYEQYF.